The 2 T cell receptor beta chains presented below share a single source sample, sequenced in a study of T-cell reconstitution after alpha-beta-depleted transplantation in children. Unique molecular identifiers were incorporated during preparation of the TCRbeta library. TCRdb re-called the PCR reads with MiXCR, one entry per CDR3 protein. The table has about 90,000 distinct CDR3 sequences, 7% to 10% seen once; the top ten hold approximately 7.2%. The starting material was PBMCs from the stem cell graft donor, obtained from the stem cell graft. The receptors stem from a human donor who donated a stem cell graft to a child with congenital amegakaryocytic thrombocytopenia.

Comments on this clonotype: Possible read error: a much larger clone is one base away. The chain is built from TRBV18 and TRBJ2-5; D ambiguous. Trimming cost V 1 base and J 7 bases, with 13 bases left between them. This CDR3 is 14 amino acids long. Germline V gene lookup returns CDR1 KGHSH and CDR2 LQKENI. The CDR3 here is CASSPLAQSGTQYF. CDR3 nucleotide sequence: TGTGCCAGCTCACCACTTGCACAGTCAGGGACCCAGTACTTC. The complete variable domain, with remaining parts taken from reference TRBV18 and TRBJ2-5, reads NAGVMQNPRHLVRRRGQEARLRCSPMKGHSHVYWYRQLPEEGLKFMVYLQKENIIDESGMPKERFSAEFPKEGPSILRIQQVVRGDSAAYFCASSPLAQSGTQYFGPGTRLLVL.

The sample holds many counts of this clonotype. This CDR3 is CSAPRQGGNTGELFF. The CDR3 DNA follows: TGCAGTGCGCCCAGACAGGGAGGGAACACCGGGGAGCTGTTTTTT. This sequence joins TRBV20-1 and TRBJ2-2; a weak D match, TRBD1 (7 bases). V lost 6 bases and J lost 1, with 15 bases in between. Germline-derived CDR1 and CDR2 are DFQATT and SNEGSKA (reference sequence). There are 15 residues in the CDR3.